This T cell receptor (beta chain) appears in the sequencing data of a study of cytomegalovirus exposure and HLA in healthy donors (dated by TCRdb to the late 2010s). Background on the whole study: The 650 to 750 repertoires of the first cohort and the roughly 110 validation repertoires were produced on the same platform, according to a later analysis. The study aimed to test whether signatures of past pathogen exposure could be identified by cataloging public T cell receptors. A separate validation cohort of approximately 130 different subjects was used in addition to the approximately 640-subject first cohort. To predict cytomegalovirus infection status, the study combined high-throughput TCR immunosequencing, statistical association of individual TCRs with disease status, and machine learning. Findings and caveats that apply to the study as a whole: While some public TCRs were present in many individuals, most TCR sequences turned up only very rarely across donors. In both the original and validation cohorts, the classifier was reported to diagnose cytomegalovirus status with high specificity and sensitivity. According to the authors, the approach could potentially be generalized to other disease states and immunological phenotypes. All 120 or so repertoires were used to score co-occurrence in the validation cohort in a later analysis, because that analysis had no HLA typing for the cohort. Three of the identified cytomegalovirus-associated TCR beta chains were confirmed in vitro to be specific for cytomegalovirus antigens. Of the cluster scores, 90% to 95% were above 0 in a later analysis, which found that TCRs clustered in the first cohort also tended to co-occur in the roughly 130 validation repertoires. In the study, about 150 TCR beta chains were listed as associated with cytomegalovirus.

On this clone: What this receptor recognizes is not known. No qualities accompany the bases; no much larger clone lies one base away.

Receptors were amplified or captured by the immunoSEQ multiplex PCR assay. Per the original workflow: A statistical classification framework was built for diagnosing cytomegalovirus status from the catalog of TCR beta chain sequences. TCRdb holds this immuneACCESS table with in-frame rearrangements only. Some clones are missing; in checked studies, unresolved V genes explain under half, and the rest has no known cause. V, J and clone size are those of that table, while D and trimming were read from the DNA. In all, the sample holds more than 90,000 clones, and around 88% of those were seen once. Clones ranked in the top ten supply more than 1.5% of the sample. The donors belonged to the validation cohort of over a hundred subjects, which was separate from the 666-subject first cohort. The material sequenced was PBMCs. This clonotype was sampled from a man younger than 30 in good health and CMV-seronegative.

The CDR3 here reads CASSPGTELGTREQYF. The nucleotide sequence is TGTGCCAGCAGCCCGGGGACAGAACTTGGAACTAGGGAGCAGTACTTC. The V and J genes are TRBV28 and TRBJ2-7; the junction holds 7 bases that match TRBD1. Germline trimming amounts to 6 bases on V and 7 bases on J, with 18 as the count of junction bases outside the gene matches. The CDR3 has 16 amino acids, counting the end cysteine and phenylalanine. The kept DNA is CDR3 alone, 48 bases in frame from the first base. The germline V gene provides CDR1 MDHEN and CDR2 SYDVKM.